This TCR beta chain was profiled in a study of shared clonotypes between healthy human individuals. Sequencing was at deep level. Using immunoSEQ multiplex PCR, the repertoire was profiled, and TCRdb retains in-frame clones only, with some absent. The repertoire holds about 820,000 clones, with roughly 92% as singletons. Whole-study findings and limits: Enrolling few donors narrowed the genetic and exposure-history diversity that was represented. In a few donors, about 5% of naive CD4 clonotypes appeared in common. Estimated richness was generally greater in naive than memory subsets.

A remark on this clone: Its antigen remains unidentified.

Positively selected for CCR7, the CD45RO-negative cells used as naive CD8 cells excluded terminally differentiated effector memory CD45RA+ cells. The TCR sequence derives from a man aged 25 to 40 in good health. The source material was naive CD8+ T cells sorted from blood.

DNA for the CDR3: TGCGCCAGCAGTCAAAGTTATAGCAATCAGCCCCAGCATTTT. It translates to CASSQSYSNQPQHF. The V gene is TRBV4-1, the J gene TRBJ1-5, with D unclear. This CDR3 has 14 amino acids. Trimming pared 6 bases from V and 0 bases from J, leaving 9 bases between. The germline gives CDR1 MGHRA, CDR2 YSYEKL.